This T cell receptor beta chain was identified in a study of vaccination and CD4 T cells after COVID-19. Background on the study: Cultures designated as controls were supplied with a CEFX pool, an HIV-1 Nef pool, or no peptide.

An Oncomine TCR Beta short-read assay was used to sequence the DNA from cultured CD4+ T cells. The genomic DNA was obtained from cultured CD4+ T cells by extraction with the QIAamp micro DNA kit. TCRdb reprocessed the PCR reads with MiXCR, giving one entry per CDR3 protein. There are about 4,000 distinct CDR3 sequences in the sample; approximately 38% occur only once, and roughly 40% lies in the top ten. Treatment noted: approximately 11-day PBMC culture with coronavirus spike peptide pools or control peptides (ViraFEST assay). CD4+ T lymphocytes from the unexposed donor were collected before the COVID-19 pandemic (2011-2018). Regarding this clonotype: Its antigen is undetermined.

V was trimmed by 2 bases and J by 5 bases, leaving 4 bases between them. Germline-derived CDR1 and CDR2 are MNHEY and SVGAGI. The CDR3 is 12 amino acids. This rearrangement joins TRBV6-5 to TRBJ1-5, with D uncertain. This sequence was found in a human donor in good health. The sample was CD4+ T cells from blood, cultured in vitro. DNA of the CDR3: TGTGCCAGCAGTTACACCGATCAGCCCCAGCATTTT. Protein sequence: CASSYTDQPQHF.